This T cell receptor (beta chain) appears in the sequencing data of a study of blood T cell dynamics during melanoma immunotherapy. Time point meaning: pre-treatment baseline. Response was assessed by RECIST 1.1 at 12 weeks, except two rapid progressors. The table came from immunoSEQ multiplex PCR; TCRdb's copy has only in-frame clones and leaves some out. The sample lists 6,500 to 7,000 clones; over 70% were seen once. The source is a human donor with melanoma. Some clones in this sample may be carry-over from other donors' samples. Sequences were derived from blood, sampled from a patient treated with checkpoint blockade.

In nucleotides, the CDR3 is TGTGCCAGCAGTGAATTTCGGGGGACAGAAAAACTGTTTTTT. Its translation is CASSEFRGTEKLFF. The rearrangement uses TRBV2 and TRBJ1-4; TRBD1 is a possible D gene (6 bases). V lost 2 bases, J lost 8 bases, and 12 bases lay in between. The CDR3 is 14 amino acids. Germline values: CDR1 SNHLY, CDR2 FYNNEI.